This T cell receptor beta chain was captured by sequencing in a study of Graves' ophthalmopathy and Graves' hyperthyroidism. Study overall: Investigators collected peripheral blood at initial diagnosis, before any treatment was given.

V was pared by 4 bases and J by 7 bases, with 21 bases between. Germline-derived CDR1 and CDR2 are SGDLS and YYNGEE. The CDR3 extends over 15 amino acids. RNA transcripts were the template, and TCR beta CDR3 regions were amplified from them. In the first round, RT-PCR was carried out with HTBI primers, and a multiplex PCR formed the second round. One entry per CDR3 protein, called by TCRdb with MiXCR from the multiplex PCR reads. The sample has some 410,000 distinct CDR3 sequences; 21% are singletons. Regarding the study as a whole: Ophthalmopathy could be told apart from stable hyperthyroidism by a 13-signature model (around 85% sensitivity, around 84% specificity).

This clonotype has more than one count but fewer than ten. Its antigen remains unidentified. The receptor was derived from a woman in her late teens or twenties with stable Graves' hyperthyroidism. V is TRBV9 and J is TRBJ2-7; perhaps TRBD2 as D (6 bases). The material sequenced was peripheral blood. The chain's CDR3 is CASSRRGLPWEEQYF. CDR3 nucleotides: TGTGCCAGCAGCCGAAGAGGACTACCCTGGGAGGAGCAGTACTTC.